The TCR beta chain under discussion was sequenced for a study of shared clonotypes between healthy human individuals. Across the study: Donors, aged 18 to 49, were two women and three men.

Healthy HIV-negative adults with no recent acute infections or vaccinations were recruited as donors. TCRdb's copy holds only in-frame clones and misses some; the assay was immunoSEQ multiplex PCR. The sample consists of roughly 220,000 clones, 65% to 70% of them appearing once. The germline V gene has CDR1 MDHEN and CDR2 SYDVKM. This CDR3 has 14 residues. The germline V and J ends were trimmed by 6 bases and 5 bases, with 14 bases remaining between them. Source material: memory CD4+ T cells sorted from blood. The subset here: CD45RA-negative fraction. This receptor was identified in a man aged 30 to 39 in good health. The chain links TRBV28 to TRBJ1-5; D unresolved. CDR3 loop: CASRSGGSYQPQHF. CDR3 in DNA: TGTGCCAGCAGGTCAGGAGGATCATATCAGCCCCAGCATTTT.